This T cell receptor (beta chain) originates from a study of blood T cells in healthy people across ages. Study-wide points: Observed TCR beta diversity showed a strong correlation with the percentage of naive T cells as measured by flow cytometry. Compared with aged donors, long-lived donors showed fewer expanded clones, suggesting selection. Lack of knowledge of donor CMV status possibly confounded expanded clonotype changes.

All donors came from Russia, were Caucasian and healthy, and spanned ages about 6 to 100. Sample-barcoded 5' priming and a J-beta primer mix drove a second PCR of roughly 6 to 12 cycles. TCRdb re-called the 5' RACE reads through MiXCR, storing one row per CDR3 protein. The table includes hundreds of thousands of distinct CDR3 sequences, about 30% detected once. The CDR3 runs to 15 residues. The germline V gene has CDR1 SGHRS and CDR2 YFSETQ. With 0 bases removed from V and 0 bases from J, the gap between germline ends came to 8 bases. This clonotype came up a few times. Its antigen remains unknown. This clonotype was sampled from a woman older than 75 in good health. The V and J genes are TRBV5-1 and TRBJ2-3; a weak D match, TRBD1 (6 bases). The sequenced sample was blood. The CDR3 spells CASSLGGQSTDTQYF. CDR3 coding DNA: TGCGCCAGCAGCTTGGGAGGACAGAGCACAGATACGCAGTATTTT. The whole variable domain, remainder taken from reference TRBV5-1 and TRBJ2-3, is KAGVTQTPRYLIKTRGQQVTLSCSPISGHRSVSWYQQTPGQGLQFLFEYFSETQRNKGNFPGRFSGRQFSNSRSEMNVSTLELGDSALYLCASSLGGQSTDTQYFGPGTRLTVL.